A single T cell receptor beta chain is shown here with its context. This clone was seen a handful of times. Its antigen is currently not known. No much larger clone exists at a distance of one base, and base qualities are not known. The sample belongs to a study of cytomegalovirus exposure and HLA in healthy donors (dated by TCRdb to about 2017). About the full investigation: An earlier analysis of under 600 of the donors reported 250 to 350 Gb of sequence data and some 120 million unique TCR beta sequences from roughly 200 million T cells. To study patterns of TCR occurrence, a later analysis re-analyzed previously published TCR beta repertoires from just over 650 donors and added high-resolution HLA genotyping. An early release covering approximately 600 HLA-typed donors comprised about 300 gigabases of sequencing data and tens of millions of unique TCR sequences. The number of donors typed differed by locus, with roughly 620-630 for A, B, C, DRB1 and DQB1, around 520 for DQA1, about 610 for DPA1, and 450 to 480 for DPB1. The study aimed to test whether signatures of past pathogen exposure could be identified by cataloging public T cell receptors. In addition to the first cohort of around 670 subjects, a separate validation cohort of some 120 different subjects was used. All discovery cohort repertoires had been generated using a single sequencing platform. Donor age, sex, ethnicity and CMV serostatus were compiled together with the repertoire data. The study profiled the T cell repertoires of around 700 subjects by immunosequencing and related them to cytomegalovirus serostatus. Rather than using new phenotypic data, the later analysis identified candidate immune exposures from TCR beta sequences and from how often those sequences occurred across donors. Among roughly 400 genotyped donors of the cohort, an average of around 240,000 unique TCR beta nucleotide sequences were sequenced per donor, roughly 20% of them non-productive. Several DR-DQ haplotypes were treated as single units for association and clustering because of strong linkage in the cohort. Genome-wide SNP genotypes for about 55% of the roughly 670 donors were used in a later genetic analysis, which treated that subset as a discovery cohort. Of the 398 genotyped donors, roughly 80% fell in the genetic ancestry cluster associated with self-reported Caucasian donors. In an earlier analysis of a few hundred of the donors, high-throughput TCR beta sequencing was used to judge whether each TCR beta V gene segment behaved as functional or pseudogenic. Class I and class II HLA loci were covered by the typing at four-digit resolution. The study combined high-throughput TCR immunosequencing, statistical association of individual TCRs with disease status, and machine learning to predict cytomegalovirus infection status.

Libraries were built with the immunoSEQ multiplex PCR assay. For the multiplex PCR, a mixture combining 60 forward primers for TCR Vbeta segments and 13 reverse primers for TCR Jbeta segments was used. The CDR3 region of rearranged TCR beta genes was amplified from genomic DNA by a multiplex PCR assay. On the Illumina HiSeq System, the amplified TCR beta libraries were sequenced as 87-base-pair reads. The authors' analysis ran thus. In a later analysis, roughly 80 million unique TCR beta chains were counted across the approximately 620 repertoires, and roughly 11 million of these chains were shared by at least two donors. A nearest-neighbor algorithm error-corrected the raw reads and collapsed the reads into unique sequences, merging closely related sequences to remove PCR and sequencing errors. V, D and J gene segments were assigned by aligning CDR3 sequences to IMGT reference sequences. For a sequence to be retained, a match of at least six nucleotides to both a V gene segment and a J gene segment was required. A rearrangement counted as productive if the CDR3 had no stop codons and remained in frame with V and J, and every other rearrangement counted as non-productive. Following IMGT convention, CDR3 was defined as the stretch from the second conserved V-encoded cysteine up to the conserved J-encoded phenylalanine. The earlier analysis of about 640 of the donors excluded any sequence lacking an unambiguous match to a single V gene segment. An earlier analysis of several hundred of the donors called V segments functional above 56.7% productive rearrangements and segregating when the between-donor standard deviation exceeded 5%. A statistical classification framework was built for diagnosing cytomegalovirus status from the catalog of TCR beta chain sequences. In a later analysis, TCR nucleotide sequences were compared against IMGT/GENE-DB human TR gene sequences so that V and J genes could be assigned. A later analysis assigned CDR3 sequences and most-parsimonious VDJ recombination scenarios with the TCRdist pipeline. In a later analysis, every TCR beta chain was defined by the combination of its CDR3 amino acid sequence and its V-gene family, and reads without a unique V-gene family were dropped. To address suspected cross-contamination and a sequencing artifact, a later analysis removed around 590 highly shared, low-generation-probability nucleotide sequences. A later analysis calculated a clonal expansion index for each public chain from normalized within-repertoire ranks of inferred template counts. Generation probabilities in a later analysis came from a VDJ recombination model fitted to out-of-frame rearrangements, and those results were checked against IGoR. In a later analysis, TCR-TCR, TCR-HLA and TCR-CMV co-occurrence was scored with hypergeometric tests, and a repertoire-size bias correction was applied to TCR pairs. False discovery rates were estimated in a later analysis by permuting HLA or CMV assignments 20 times. In a later analysis, co-occurring TCRs were grouped using DBSCAN, and TCRdist sequence similarity was added for clustering within HLA-allele-positive subsets. Co-occurrence clustering excluded repertoires with fewer than 30,000 or more than 120,000 public chains, plus five with anomalous nucleotide sharing. TCRdb took over this immuneACCESS table, retaining in-frame rearrangements with V and J assigned. Such tables are incomplete; in checked studies, under half of the missing clones stem from an unresolved V gene, and the remainder is unexplained. V and J calls and clone size are as listed in that table; D and trimming were resolved from the DNA. The sample contains 55,000 to 85,000 clones, about four fifths of them found a single time. The ten most abundant clones make up 7.8% of the sample.

The cohort comprised approximately 700 healthy bone marrow donors. All cohort members were sampled while nominally healthy, although unrecorded immune exposures were likely present. The donor was CMV seropositive and belonged to the group of 250 to 300 seropositive cohort members. A peripheral blood sample was provided by each donor, and peripheral blood mononuclear cells were used for TCR beta sequencing. The Qiagen DNeasy Blood Extraction Kit was used to extract genomic DNA from the blood cell samples. What the authors observed across the whole study: In this cohort, only TCR beta chains were sequenced, and detectable features were limited by the absence of alpha or paired-chain data. Some IMGT-functional V segments, including TRBV6-2 and TRBV6-3, could not be told apart with the 87-base-pair reads, so those segments were excluded. The sequencing pipeline was judged likely to have produced a cluster of highly shared sequence variants as a technical artifact. Most CMV-associated TCR beta chains appeared to be HLA-restricted in a later analysis, and the HLA associations seemed to be driven largely by CMV exposure. A further reported finding was that TCR beta sequences accurately predicted the HLA-A and HLA-B alleles for most subjects in the first cohort. Strong co-occurrence of HLA alleles, especially DR and DQ, made assigning TCR associations to individual alleles difficult. In both the original and validation cohorts, the classifier was reported to diagnose cytomegalovirus status with high specificity and sensitivity. In a later analysis, TCR association rates were found to vary across HLA loci, with the most associated TCRs seen for DRB1 alleles and the fewest for HLA-C alleles. In a later analysis, HLA-associated TCR beta chains were found to be more clonally expanded and to have lower generation probabilities than equally common non-associated chains. Most TCR sequences were seen in very few donors, while some public TCRs were found in many individuals. In an earlier analysis of 587 of the donors, most TCR beta V segments were observed in productive rearrangements about 87% or about 30% of the time, broadly matching IMGT annotations. In a later genetic analysis, fewer N-insertions in productive TCRs were reported among donors in an Asian-associated ancestry cluster than the roughly 640-donor mean. The study gave a list of about 150 TCR beta chains associated with cytomegalovirus. Correlated functional status among segregating V segments might be attributable to linkage disequilibrium, but an unknown experimental factor could not be ruled out. In a later analysis, around 17,000 TCR beta sequences were associated with specific HLA alleles at a false discovery rate of 0.05. Presence/absence analyses assumed roughly uniform sequencing depth across donors, an assumption that may not hold. The authors suggested that the approach could potentially be extended to other disease states and immunological phenotypes. Roughly 15 rarely observed V segments, including chromosome 9 orphons, were excluded from the earlier analysis of almost 600 of the donors because counts were too low. For the cohort, immune exposure information was limited to CMV serostatus. Because HLA typing was missing for some donors at each locus, association tests included only the typed subset. According to a later analysis, parvovirus B19, influenza, CMV and Epstein-Barr virus appeared linked to several top co-occurrence clusters. An association between a missense DCLRE1C variant and V-gene and J-gene trimming of TCR beta chains was found in a later genetic analysis and replicated in an independent cohort. In vitro tests confirmed that a few of the cytomegalovirus-associated TCR beta chains recognize cytomegalovirus antigens.

From a lookup of the germline V gene, CDR1 and CDR2 are MGHRA and YSYEKL. V is cut back by 5 bases and J by 8 bases, with 5 bases in the junction unmatched. The CDR3, cysteine through phenylalanine, is 15 amino acids long. Only the CDR3 part of the read is kept: 45 bases, read in frame from the first base. The clonotype originates from a man younger than 30 in good health and CMV-seropositive. This chain joins TRBV4-1 to TRBJ2-1; 14 bases in the middle match TRBD2. Sequenced material: PBMCs. The encoded CDR3 is CASSKGTSGGDEQFF. The DNA sequence is TGCGCCAGCAGCAAGGGGACTAGCGGGGGAGATGAGCAGTTCTTC.